One sample yielded the 21 T cell receptor beta chains listed below, sequenced in a study of T cell repertoires in cytomegalovirus infection. TCRdb passed the reads through MiXCR, listing each CDR3 protein once. The sample lists about 500,000 distinct CDR3 sequences, 30% to 35% occurring once. The antigens these receptors bind are not known. The material was cultured PBMCs, obtained from culture after CMV antigen stimulation. The receptors originated from a human donor in good health (CMV status not recorded). Some clones in this sample may be carry-over from other donors' samples.

V and J are TRBV6-2 or TRBV6-3 and TRBJ2-1; perhaps D is TRBD1 or TRBD2 (6 bases each). Germline values: CDR1 MNHEY, CDR2 SVGEGT. The ends were cut back, 6 bases at V and 6 bases at J, with 15 bases in the middle. The CDR3 loop spans 14 amino acids. In DNA, the CDR3 is TGTGCCAGCAGGGAACTAGGGGGGCTCAATGAGCAGTTCTTC. This translates into CASRELGGLNEQFF.

This clonotype occurred a few times. The chain's CDR3 is CASSYGSYEQYF. The CDR3 nucleotides read TGTGCCAGCAGTTACGGCTCCTACGAGCAGTACTTC. The V gene is TRBV5-6, the J gene TRBJ2-7; D remains ambiguous. This CDR3 region has 12 residues. V dropped 5 bases and J dropped 0 bases, with 6 bases sitting between them. Germline V gene sequence: CDR1 SGHDT, CDR2 YYEEEE. Filled out from reference TRBV5-6 and TRBJ2-7, the complete variable domain reads DAGVTQSPTHLIKTRGQQVTLRCSPKSGHDTVSWYQQALGQGPQFIFQYYEEEERQRGNFPDRFSGHQFPNYSSELNVNALLLGDSALYLCASSYGSYEQYFGPGTRLTVT.

The chain uses TRBV11-2 and TRBJ2-2; D unclear. The germline V gene has CDR1 SGHAT and CDR2 FQNNGV. The CDR3 is made up of 16 amino acids. The ends were cut back, 0 bases at V and 6 bases at J, with 14 bases in the middle. CDR3 sequence reads: CASSLDRAAFAGELFF. For the CDR3, the DNA is TGTGCCAGCAGCTTAGATAGGGCAGCCTTCGCCGGGGAGCTGTTTTTT.

This clonotype was seen a few times. The chain carries TRBV6-2 or TRBV6-3 and TRBJ2-4; D call uncertain. Between the trimmed V and J ends, which lost 0 bases and 0 bases, there was a span of 3 bases. CDR1 and CDR2 (germline): MNHEY, SVGEGT. The CDR3 length is 14 residues. The CDR3 sequence is CASSYSLAKNIQYF. The DNA of the CDR3 is TGTGCCAGCAGTTACTCACTAGCCAAAAACATTCAGTACTTC.

The table lists this clonotype with many counts. CDR3 bases: TGTGCCAGCAGTGTTACCGGGACAGCGTACTACAATGAGCAGTTCTTC. It encodes CASSVTGTAYYNEQFF. The chain employs TRBV7-2 and TRBJ2-1, with 7 positions matching TRBD1. The CDR3 contains 16 residues. Germline CDR1 and CDR2: SGHTA and FQGNSA. J was trimmed by 3 bases and V by 6 bases; bases with no gene match: 11.

The chain carries TRBV6-5 and TRBJ2-7; D is undetermined. The CDR3 is 16 residues long. With 0 bases removed from V and 0 bases from J, the gap between germline ends came to 12 bases. The germline gives CDR1 MNHEY, CDR2 SVGAGI. The CDR3 bases are TGTGCCAGCAGTTACTCACGTCTCTTGTCCTCCTACGAGCAGTACTTC. It yields the protein CASSYSRLLSSYEQYF.

In this sample, this clonotype turned up many times. V usage is TRBV7-2 and J usage is TRBJ2-7, with 7 positions matching TRBD2. Germline CDR1 SGHTA, CDR2 FQGNSA. The junction had 6 bases not matched to a gene; V was cut back by 5 bases and J by 5 bases. CDR3 length equals 13 residues. The CDR3 bases are TGTGCCAGCAGCCGGGGGGTCGGGGACGAGCAGTACTTC. This translates into CASSRGVGDEQYF.

The rearrangement joins TRBV18 to TRBJ2-2, with a tentative D call TRBD2 (6 bases). Germline CDR1 KGHSH, CDR2 LQKENI. The CDR3 is made up of 16 amino acids. Trimming stripped 4 bases from V and 4 bases from J, with 16 bases between. In DNA form, the CDR3 reads TGTGCCAGCTCACGTTCCGTGGGGGGATTCACCGGGGAGCTGTTTTTT. Residues: CASSRSVGGFTGELFF.

This clonotype appeared a few times. The chain uses TRBV5-4 and TRBJ1-2; D remains ambiguous. Trimming took off 4 bases at V and 4 bases at J, with 14 bases between the two ends. In germline, CDR1 is SGHNT, CDR2 YYREEE (reference sequence). The CDR3 length is 14 residues. The CDR3 region is CASSPPDYGYGYTF. Here the CDR3 DNA reads TGTGCCAGCAGCCCTCCCGACTACGGCTATGGCTACACCTTC.

This clonotype was observed at least ten times. This chain uses TRBV11-2 with TRBJ2-1; 10 bases match TRBD2. Germline V CDR1 and CDR2: SGHAT, FQNNGV. With V trimmed by 3 bases and J by 8 bases, 7 bases remained unmatched. CDR3 length equals 15 residues. CDR3 loop: CASSLGLAGADEQFF. The CDR3 region has the DNA TGTGCCAGCAGCTTGGGCCTAGCGGGAGCCGATGAGCAGTTCTTC.

The chain links TRBV28 to TRBJ2-5; no reliable D call. Germline V gives CDR1 MDHEN, CDR2 SYDVKM. This CDR3 is built from 12 residues. With 11 bases removed from V and 7 bases from J, the gap between germline ends came to 17 bases. The CDR3 nucleotides read TGTGCCTCGAAACGGCCCAAGGGGACCCAGTACTTC. The encoded protein is CASKRPKGTQYF.

This clonotype was counted many times. The chain employs TRBV7-2 and TRBJ2-2, with TRBD2 matching over 7 bases. V lost 5 bases, J lost 0 bases, and 3 bases stayed unmatched. The CDR3 consists of 15 residues. Per the germline V gene, CDR1 is SGHTA and CDR2 is FQGNSA. The CDR3 DNA sequence: TGTGCCAGCAGCCAACTAGCGACGAACACCGGGGAGCTGTTTTTT. Amino acids: CASSQLATNTGELFF.

This clonotype was counted ten times or more. This chain joins TRBV7-6 and TRBJ1-5; D might be TRBD1 (6 bases). The CDR3 extends over 15 amino acids. Germline V gene data show CDR1 as SGHVS and CDR2 as FNYEAQ. Trimming removed 6 bases at V and 3 bases at J, with 15 bases between. The CDR3 spells CASSHSTGLNQPQHF. The CDR3 DNA is TGTGCCAGCAGTCACAGCACAGGGCTCAATCAGCCCCAGCATTTT.

This clonotype has at least ten counts. The chain is built from TRBV7-2 and TRBJ2-7; D may match TRBD1 or TRBD2 (5 bases each). V was shortened by 5 bases and J by 3 bases, with 14 bases between the two germline ends. Germline-derived CDR1 and CDR2 are SGHTA and FQGNSA. CDR3 length: 14 amino acids. The CDR3 sequence: CASSIRDGNYEQYF. CDR3 nucleotide sequence: TGTGCCAGCAGCATCCGGGACGGTAACTACGAGCAGTACTTC.

This clonotype was counted a few times. The chain joins TRBV6-6 to TRBJ1-2; D is uncertain. The CDR3 has 14 amino acids. V dropped 4 bases and J dropped 8 bases, with 17 bases sitting between them. Germline CDR1 MNHNY, CDR2 SVGAGI (reference sequence). CDR3 in amino acids: CASSLGVAGRGYTF. CDR3 nucleotide sequence: TGTGCCAGCAGTTTGGGTGTGGCGGGGAGAGGCTACACCTTC.

This clonotype was detected many times. The rearrangement uses TRBV7-2 and TRBJ2-3, with TRBD1 as a possible D gene (7 bases). The CDR3 length is 16 residues. Trimming shortened V by 8 bases and J by 1 base, and 19 bases separated the two germline ends. Germline V gives CDR1 SGHTA, CDR2 FQGNSA. CDR3 nucleotide sequence: TGTGCCAGCTCCAGTCAGGGGGGACGTGGCACAGATACGCAGTATTTT. It encodes CASSSQGGRGTDTQYF.

This rearrangement joins TRBV20-1 to TRBJ2-7; TRBD1 aligns across 8 bases. Germline values: CDR1 DFQATT, CDR2 SNEGSKA (reference sequence). The V and J ends lost 5 bases and 7 bases, in that order; junction bases with no gene match: 10. This CDR3 spans 13 amino acids. CDR3: CSARTGTEGEQYF. The CDR3 coding sequence is TGCAGTGCTCGGACAGGGACAGAGGGTGAGCAGTACTTC.

The J gene is TRBJ1-2, the V gene TRBV7-2; no reliable D call. With 5 bases removed from V and 8 bases from J, the gap between germline ends came to 21 bases. This CDR3 contains 15 residues. CDR1 is SGHTA and CDR2 is FQGNSA in the germline V gene. The CDR3 spells CASSHPWMGRRGYTF. The CDR3 DNA reads as TGTGCCAGCAGCCACCCTTGGATGGGGAGGAGAGGCTACACCTTC.

This clonotype was observed a few times. The CDR3 loop reads CASSQGGYNEQFF. The CDR3 DNA reads TGCGCCAGCAGCCAAGGAGGGTACAATGAGCAGTTCTTC. The chain recombines TRBV4-1 with TRBJ2-1; a possible D gene is TRBD2 (5 bases). The CDR3 spans 13 residues. CDR1 is MGHRA, CDR2 YSYEKL, per germline. Trimming left V 1 base short and J 4 bases short, with 5 bases between.

This chain connects TRBV28 to TRBJ2-1; no clear D. The CDR3 sequence is 15 residues long. V was pared by 9 bases and J by 0 bases, with 15 bases between. Germline lookup yields CDR1 MDHEN and CDR2 SYDVKM. The CDR3 region is CASKPGPNSYNEQFF. The CDR3 nucleotides are TGTGCCAGTAAACCTGGACCGAACTCCTACAATGAGCAGTTCTTC. The full variable domain, in which reference TRBV28 and TRBJ2-1 provide the parts outside the CDR3, is DVKVTQSSRYLVKRTGEKVFLECVQDMDHENMFWYRQDPGLGLRLIYFSYDVKMKEKGDIPEGYSVSREKKERFSLILESASTNQTSMYLCASKPGPNSYNEQFFGPGTRLTVL.

This rearrangement joins TRBV7-9 to TRBJ2-2, with unresolved D. V gave up 3 bases and J gave up 4 bases, with 9 bases separating them. The germline CDR1 and CDR2 sequences are SEHNR and FQNEAQ (reference sequence). This CDR3 comprises 14 residues. The CDR3 reads CASSLFRATGELFF. CDR3 coding DNA: TGTGCCAGCAGCTTGTTCAGAGCCACCGGGGAGCTGTTTTTT. The full variable domain, completed using reference TRBV7-9 and TRBJ2-2, is DTGVSQNPRHKITKRGQNVTFRCDPISEHNRLYWYRQTLGQGPEFLTYFQNEAQLEKSRLLSDRFSAERPKGSFSTLEIQRTEQGDSAMYLCASSLFRATGELFFGEGSRLTVL.